The 32 T cell receptor beta chains presented below share a single source sample, sequenced in a study of shared clonotypes between healthy human individuals. Using immunoSEQ multiplex PCR, the repertoire was profiled, and TCRdb retains in-frame clones only, with some absent. In the table there are 2 million to 3 million clones, 90% to 95% of which are singletons. The specimen sequenced was naive CD4+ T cells sorted from blood. Specified subset: CD45RA+ positively selected. These receptor sequences come from a man between 18 and 29 years old in good health.

The J gene is TRBJ2-1, the V gene TRBV30; unclear D gene. Germline V gives CDR1 GTSNPN, CDR2 SVGIG (reference sequence). The CDR3 contains 10 residues. V lost 5 bases, J lost 10 bases, and 9 bases lay in between. CDR3 in amino acids: CAWGLWEQFF. DNA for the CDR3: TGTGCCTGGGGCCTCTGGGAGCAGTTCTTC.

The chain employs TRBV11-2 and TRBJ2-7; D is undetermined. This CDR3 comprises 14 residues. The V gene's germline CDR1 is SGHAT and CDR2 FQNNGV. V was cut by 1 base and J by 6 bases, with 13 bases left in between. CDR3 bases: TGTGCCAGCAGCTTAGTTGACACCGCGGTCGAGCAGTACTTC. This translates into CASSLVDTAVEQYF.

This clone was recorded a few times. J is TRBJ1-6 and V is TRBV12-5; 7 nucleotides agree with TRBD1. Germline assignment: CDR1 LGHNT and CDR2 FRNRAP. Trimming took 0 bases from V and 6 from J; bases not matched to a gene: 8. CDR3 length equals 17 residues. The CDR3 spells CASGLVGGAGGNSPLHF. The CDR3 DNA reads as TGTGCTAGTGGTTTGGTAGGGGGCGCCGGCGGTAATTCACCCCTCCACTTT.

This clone was picked up one time. The chain has TRBV5-6 and TRBJ2-2, with 9 bases lining up with TRBD1. J was trimmed by 4 bases and V by 4 bases; bases with no gene match: 5. The CDR3 totals 15 residues. Germline CDR1 and CDR2: SGHDT and YYEEEE. The CDR3 coding sequence is TGTGCCAGCAGCCATTCGGGACAGGGCACCGGGGAGCTGTTTTTT. As protein: CASSHSGQGTGELFF.

The chain couples TRBV19 to TRBJ2-3; 8 nucleotides match TRBD1. In germline, CDR1 is LNHDA, CDR2 SQIVND (reference sequence). The CDR3 totals 15 residues. With 0 bases clipped from V and 4 bases from J, the junction kept 3 bases outside the gene matches. CDR3 residues: CASSIETGGPDTQYF. The CDR3 nucleotides are TGTGCCAGTAGTATAGAAACAGGGGGTCCAGATACGCAGTATTTT.

The chain has TRBV7-6 and TRBJ2-5, with 7 bases aligning to TRBD1. Germline assignment: CDR1 SGHVS and CDR2 FNYEAQ. The junction had 4 bases not matched to a gene; V was cut back by 5 bases and J by 1 base. This CDR3 is 14 amino acids long. The chain's CDR3 is CASSTGTAQETQYF. The CDR3 nucleotides read TGTGCCAGCAGCACCGGGACAGCCCAAGAGACCCAGTACTTC.

The chain joins TRBV5-1 to TRBJ1-2; no clear D. CDR1 and CDR2 (germline): SGHRS, YFSETQ. This CDR3 is built from 14 residues. The ends were cut back, 0 bases at V and 7 bases at J, with 13 bases in the middle. The CDR3 bases are TGCGCCAGCAGCTTGGCCTGGGAGGCCTTTGGCTACACCTTC. This sequence encodes CASSLAWEAFGYTF. Complete variable domain (other parts from reference TRBV5-1 and TRBJ1-2): KAGVTQTPRYLIKTRGQQVTLSCSPISGHRSVSWYQQTPGQGLQFLFEYFSETQRNKGNFPGRFSGRQFSNSRSEMNVSTLELGDSALYLCASSLAWEAFGYTFGSGTRLTVV.

V usage is TRBV6-5 and J usage is TRBJ2-3; no clear D gene. The germline V gene has CDR1 MNHEY and CDR2 SVGAGI. V was clipped by 6 bases and J by 4 bases, with 14 bases between them. The CDR3 loop spans 14 amino acids. CDR3: CASSQTASPDTQYF. The CDR3 DNA follows: TGTGCCAGCAGCCAAACGGCCAGTCCAGATACGCAGTATTTT.

This clone was counted between two and nine times. The chain employs TRBV10-1 and TRBJ2-1; 13 nucleotides align to TRBD2. Trimming cost V 3 bases and J 13 bases; bases outside gene matches: 9. Germline CDR1 is WNHNN and CDR2 is SYGVQD (reference sequence). The CDR3 covers 15 residues. CDR3 DNA: TGCGCCAGCAGTGACCGGACTAGCGGGAGAAAAGACCAGTTCTTC. This sequence encodes CASSDRTSGRKDQFF.

The chain uses TRBV6-1 and TRBJ1-2; D gene unclear. Trimming cost V 2 bases and J 7 bases, with 11 bases left between them. Germline V gene data show CDR1 as MNHNS and CDR2 as SASEGT. This CDR3 region has 13 residues. CDR3 sequence reads: CASSEPSQAGYTF. For the CDR3, the DNA is TGTGCCAGCAGTGAACCGTCTCAGGCTGGCTACACCTTC.

Note on this clone: The sample contains more than one DNA sequence encoding this CDR3. The CDR3 loop reads CASSLGTVQETQYF. For the CDR3, the DNA is TGCGCCAGCAGCTTGGGGACGGTCCAAGAGACCCAGTACTTC. The chain carries TRBV5-1 and TRBJ2-5, with no clear D. V dropped 0 bases and J dropped 1 base, with 7 bases sitting between them. The CDR3 sequence is 14 residues long. In germline, CDR1 is SGHRS, CDR2 YFSETQ.

This chain links TRBV19 with TRBJ1-1; no definite D call. The CDR3 extends over 15 amino acids. The germline V gene encodes CDR1 LNHDA and CDR2 SQIVND (reference sequence). With 5 bases removed from V and 1 base from J, the gap between germline ends came to 14 bases. The CDR3 DNA is TGTGCCAGTAGTCCCGACATTGTTCCGAACACTGAAGCTTTCTTT. This codes for CASSPDIVPNTEAFF.

V is TRBV6-6 and J is TRBJ1-5; D gene ambiguous. The germline gives CDR1 MNHNY, CDR2 SVGAGI (reference sequence). Trimming pared 6 bases from V and 4 bases from J, leaving 13 bases between. This CDR3 spans 14 amino acids. The CDR3 is CASSREAGNQPQHF. The CDR3 nucleotides read TGTGCCAGCAGCAGAGAGGCGGGTAATCAGCCCCAGCATTTT.

The rearrangement uses TRBV5-4 and TRBJ1-1, with D unclear. The CDR3 extends over 14 amino acids. The ends were cut back, 4 bases at V and 3 bases at J, with 13 bases in the middle. Germline-derived CDR1 and CDR2 are SGHNT and YYREEE (reference sequence). The chain's CDR3 is CASSTSIGDTEAFF. CDR3 in DNA: TGTGCCAGCAGCACCTCGATCGGCGACACTGAAGCTTTCTTT.

V and J are TRBV30 and TRBJ2-7, with D tentatively TRBD2 (6 bases). Trimming stripped 2 bases from V and 0 bases from J, with 14 bases between. Germline V gene sequence: CDR1 GTSNPN, CDR2 SVGIG (reference sequence). The CDR3 is made up of 15 amino acids. CDR3 coding DNA: TGTGCCTGGAGTTCATCTGGACTAATCTCCTACGAGCAGTACTTC. Its translation is CAWSSSGLISYEQYF.

The gene calls are TRBV7-9 and TRBJ1-5, with D hard to call. This CDR3 region has 13 residues. V was pared by 1 base and J by 5 bases, with 6 bases between. Germline V gene sequence: CDR1 SEHNR, CDR2 FQNEAQ (reference sequence). The CDR3 DNA is TGTGCCAGCAGCTTAGTCCGCGATCAGCCCCAGCATTTT. It yields the protein CASSLVRDQPQHF.

The V gene is TRBV7-8, the J gene TRBJ2-5, with D tentatively TRBD1 (6 bases). The CDR3 runs 15 residues. Trimming took off 5 bases at V and 2 bases at J, with 15 bases between the two ends. CDR1 SGHVS and CDR2 FQNEAQ come from the germline V gene. CDR3 in DNA: TGTGCCAGCAGCGTACAGGGTCCTCCACAAGAGACCCAGTACTTC. It encodes CASSVQGPPQETQYF.

This chain uses TRBV7-2 with TRBJ2-7, with unresolved D. The CDR3 contains 12 residues. Looked up from germline, CDR1 is SGHTA and CDR2 is FQGNSA. V was pared by 5 bases and J by 5 bases, with 10 bases between. The CDR3 DNA sequence: TGTGCCAGCAGCAATCCCGTGGACGAGCAGTACTTC. Translated, it gives CASSNPVDEQYF.

This clone has just one count. The J gene is TRBJ2-1, the V gene TRBV2; TRBD2 matches at 8 bases. CDR1 is SNHLY and CDR2 is FYNNEI in the germline V gene. V lost 6 bases and J lost 0; bases outside the gene matches: 7. CDR3 length: 16 residues. The CDR3 DNA is TGTGCCAGCAGAATGACCCGGGGGGGCTCCTACAATGAGCAGTTCTTC. Amino acids: CASRMTRGGSYNEQFF. Looking up the rest from reference TRBV2 and TRBJ2-1 gives the full variable domain: EPEVTQTPSHQVTQMGQEVILRCVPISNHLYFYWYRQILGQKVEFLVSFYNNEISEKSEIFDDQFSVERPDGSNFTLKIRSTKLEDSAMYFCASRMTRGGSYNEQFFGPGTRLTVL.

As to this clone: In the same sample, other DNA sequences code for this CDR3. The V call is TRBV6-1, the J call TRBJ1-3, with D hard to call. The CDR3 sequence is 12 residues long. The germline V and J ends were trimmed by 8 bases and 0 bases, with 5 bases remaining between them. Germline V gene lookup returns CDR1 MNHNS and CDR2 SASEGT. The CDR3 sequence: CASGSSGNTIYF. DNA of the CDR3: TGTGCCAGCGGGAGCTCTGGAAACACCATATATTTT.

The genes are TRBV30 and TRBJ2-5, with TRBD1 identical over 7 bases. Matching the DNA end better, TRBJ2-7 makes the J call doubtful. CDR1 and CDR2 (germline): GTSNPN, SVGIG (reference sequence). The CDR3 extends over 13 amino acids. CDR3 protein: CAWEVDRLDEQYF. CDR3 nucleotides: TGTGCCTGGGAGGTGGACAGGCTAGACGAGCAGTACTTC.

This clone appeared a single time. The chain links TRBV6-6 to TRBJ2-3; D remains ambiguous. V was clipped by 6 bases and J by 5 bases, with 12 bases between them. This CDR3 is built from 13 residues. Germline CDR1 reads MNHNY; CDR2 reads SVGAGI (reference sequence). CDR3 amino acids: CASRPPEEDTQYF. For the CDR3, the DNA is TGTGCCAGCAGACCCCCAGAGGAAGATACGCAGTATTTT.

The chain combines TRBV2 with TRBJ2-2; tentative D call: TRBD1 (6 bases). CDR3 size: 17 residues. The germline gives CDR1 SNHLY, CDR2 FYNNEI. The V and J ends lost 3 bases and 4 bases respectively, with 18 bases between them. CDR3 sequence: CASSDVPRLGGTGELFF. CDR3 DNA sequence: TGTGCCAGCAGTGACGTTCCGAGGCTAGGGGGCACCGGGGAGCTGTTTTTT. Using reference TRBV2 and TRBJ2-2 for the parts outside the CDR3, the full variable domain is EPEVTQTPSHQVTQMGQEVILRCVPISNHLYFYWYRQILGQKVEFLVSFYNNEISEKSEIFDDQFSVERPDGSNFTLKIRSTKLEDSAMYFCASSDVPRLGGTGELFFGEGSRLTVL.

The chain joins TRBV18 to TRBJ2-7; 7 bases line up with TRBD1. Germline V gives CDR1 KGHSH, CDR2 LQKENI. Unmatched junction bases numbered 7, after V lost 2 bases and J lost 0 bases. The CDR3 is 16 amino acids. The CDR3 sequence is CASSPVTGWSSYEQYF. CDR3 DNA: TGTGCCAGCTCACCAGTGACAGGGTGGAGCTCCTACGAGCAGTACTTC.

Note on this clone: In the same sample, other DNA sequences code for this CDR3. The J gene is TRBJ2-3, the V gene TRBV15; D assignment may be TRBD1 or TRBD2 (5 bases each). Germline V gives CDR1 LNHNV, CDR2 YYDKDF (reference sequence). V was trimmed by 1 base and J by 2 bases, leaving 7 bases between them. This CDR3 region has 14 residues. The DNA for the CDR3 is TGTGCCACCAGCAGAGGAGGGGCCACAGATACGCAGTATTTT. It is translated as CATSRGGATDTQYF.

The chain is built from TRBV6-5 and TRBJ1-1, with D perhaps matching TRBD1 (6 bases). The CDR3 covers 12 residues. Germline V gene lookup returns CDR1 MNHEY and CDR2 SVGAGI. Trimming stripped 2 bases from V and 10 bases from J, with 11 bases between. The CDR3 region has the DNA TGTGCCAGCAGTTACCCACAGGGATCAGCTTTCTTT. This translates into CASSYPQGSAFF.

The J gene is TRBJ2-1, the V gene TRBV11-2; 9 bases line up with TRBD2. The CDR3 is 19 amino acids. The junction had 18 bases not matched to a gene; V was cut back by 2 bases and J by 7 bases. Germline V lookup: CDR1 SGHAT, CDR2 FQNNGV. The CDR3 region has the DNA TGTGCCAGCAGCTTATTACTGTTTAGCGGGAGTCCCCTCGGTAATGAGCAGTTCTTC. This gives the protein CASSLLLFSGSPLGNEQFF.

This sequence joins TRBV2 and TRBJ1-4; D unclear. The CDR3 length is 15 residues. The V end was cut by 3 bases, the J end by 3 bases, with 11 bases between. Germline CDR1 and CDR2: SNHLY and FYNNEI. The CDR3 sequence is CASSEFGVPNEKLFF. The CDR3 nucleotides are TGTGCCAGCAGTGAGTTCGGGGTTCCTAATGAAAAACTGTTTTTT.

For this clone: The same CDR3 also results from other DNA sequences found in this sample. The rearrangement links TRBV2 to TRBJ1-2; 7 positions agree with TRBD1. Trimming removed 4 bases from V and 8 bases from J; junction bases left unmatched: 1. The length of the CDR3 is 11 residues. Germline loops: CDR1 SNHLY, CDR2 FYNNEI. Written as DNA, the CDR3 is TGTGCCAGCAGTGGGGACAGCGGCTACACCTTC. This gives the protein CASSGDSGYTF.

In this sample, this clone turned up a few times. CDR3 protein: CASSIGHRQMNTEAFF. The CDR3 nucleotides are TGTGCCAGTAGTATAGGGCACAGACAGATGAACACTGAAGCTTTCTTT. The rearrangement uses TRBV19 and TRBJ1-1, with D possibly being TRBD1 (5 bases). The CDR3 has 16 residues. In germline, CDR1 is LNHDA, CDR2 SQIVND (reference sequence). V gave up 1 base and J gave up 0 bases, with 12 bases separating them.

This chain links TRBV12-5 with TRBJ2-5, with 9 nucleotides matching TRBD1. The CDR3 contains 15 residues. From germline, CDR1 is LGHNT and CDR2 FRNRAP. With 7 bases clipped from V and 0 bases from J, the junction kept 6 bases outside the gene matches. The CDR3: CASAKTGGYQETQYF. The CDR3 nucleotides read TGTGCTAGTGCCAAAACAGGGGGCTACCAAGAGACCCAGTACTTC.

V is TRBV5-6 and J is TRBJ1-3, with 7 bases fitting TRBD1. This CDR3 contains 17 residues. The V segment lost 4 bases and the J segment 4 bases; nucleotides outside the gene matches: 14. The germline gives CDR1 SGHDT, CDR2 YYEEEE. The CDR3 DNA sequence: TGTGCCAGCAGCGATGCGACAGGGTCTGGACTAGGAAACACCATATATTTT. Amino acid sequence: CASSDATGSGLGNTIYF.